These 10 T cell receptor beta chains were sequenced from one sample in a study of blood T cell repertoires in COVID-19. TCRdb keeps only in-frame clones here, not all; method: immunoSEQ multiplex PCR. The sample has about 150,000 clones; around 89% are singletons. The sample comprised peripheral blood. The receptors shown here come from a human donor with COVID-19, enrolled during active disease. The donor label of this sample is uncertain.

In this sample, this clone turned up a few times. J is TRBJ1-1 and V is TRBV18, with unresolved D. Germline V gene data show CDR1 as KGHSH and CDR2 as LQKENI. Trimming took off 3 bases at V and 4 bases at J, with 9 bases between the two ends. The CDR3 has 13 residues. CDR3 loop: CASSPDEGTEAFF. Here the CDR3 DNA reads TGTGCCAGCTCACCTGACGAGGGCACTGAAGCTTTCTTT.

The gene calls are TRBV5-4 and TRBJ1-4; 7 bases are a match to TRBD1. The ends lost 4 bases at V and 5 bases at J; junction bases unmatched: 8. The CDR3 covers 15 residues. Germline-derived CDR1 and CDR2 are SGHNT and YYREEE (reference sequence). CDR3 coding DNA: TGTGCCAGCAGCAAACAGGGGTCCCTAAATGAAAAACTGTTTTTT. This translates into CASSKQGSLNEKLFF.

This CDR3 reads CASRVDRDSGNTIYF. The CDR3 region has the DNA TGTGCCAGCAGGGTGGACAGGGACTCTGGAAACACCATATATTTT. The chain has TRBV6-5 and TRBJ1-3; 8 bases agree with TRBD1. CDR3 length equals 15 residues. Germline CDR1 is MNHEY and CDR2 is SVGAGI. The J segment lost 0 bases and the V segment lost 6 bases, leaving 4 bases of the junction unmatched.

The chain has TRBV2 and TRBJ1-3; the match to TRBD1 covers 7 bases. The V and J ends lost 4 bases and 9 bases, in that order; junction bases with no gene match: 12. The germline CDR1 and CDR2 sequences are SNHLY and FYNNEI. CDR3 length: 15 residues. The CDR3 sequence is CASSGFDRAPSTIYF. CDR3 nucleotides: TGTGCCAGCAGTGGGTTTGACAGGGCCCCCAGCACCATATATTTT.

The chain combines TRBV6-5 with TRBJ1-4, with 7 nucleotides matching TRBD1. Germline V lookup: CDR1 MNHEY, CDR2 SVGAGI. Trimming cost V 8 bases and J 5 bases; bases outside gene matches: 8. This CDR3 has 14 residues. CDR3 DNA sequence: TGTGCCAGCGGATGGACAGGTAGAAATGAAAAACTGTTTTTT. Protein product: CASGWTGRNEKLFF.

In DNA form, the CDR3 reads TGTGCCATCAGTGATTCGACAGGGGAGGGTTGGGAGACCCAGTACTTC. This gives the protein CAISDSTGEGWETQYF. The genes are TRBV10-3 and TRBJ2-5; D is perhaps TRBD1 (8 bases). Trimming shortened V by 3 bases and J by 5 bases, and 19 bases separated the two germline ends. Germline-derived CDR1 and CDR2 are ENHRY and SYGVKD. This CDR3 has 16 amino acids.

The chain carries TRBV7-6 and TRBJ2-3, with 16 bases lining up with TRBD2. J lost 11 bases, V lost 5 bases, and 25 bases had no gene match. Germline CDR1 and CDR2: SGHVS and FNYEAQ. The CDR3 length is 21 residues. The CDR3 region is CASSVSLGTSGRGESALVQYF. The CDR3 nucleotides read TGTGCCAGCAGCGTTAGTCTCGGGACTAGCGGGAGGGGAGAATCTGCTTTAGTGCAGTATTTT.

The table lists this clone with a few counts. The V gene is TRBV7-9, the J gene TRBJ1-2; TRBD1 matches 10 bases. Per germline, CDR1 SEHNR and CDR2 FQNEAQ (reference sequence). This CDR3 has 15 amino acids. V lost 4 bases, J lost 4 bases, and 6 bases stayed unmatched. Here the CDR3 reads CASSSTGGHIYGYTF. The CDR3 DNA sequence: TGTGCCAGCAGCTCGACAGGGGGCCACATCTATGGCTACACCTTC. The full variable domain, rest sourced from reference TRBV7-9 and TRBJ1-2, is DTGVSQNPRHKITKRGQNVTFRCDPISEHNRLYWYRQTLGQGPEFLTYFQNEAQLEKSRLLSDRFSAERPKGSFSTLEIQRTEQGDSAMYLCASSSTGGHIYGYTFGSGTRLTVV.

V is TRBV6-5 and J is TRBJ1-2, with D possibly being TRBD1 (5 bases). The CDR3 sequence is 13 residues long. Trimming shortened V by 0 bases and J by 8 bases, and 10 bases separated the two germline ends. Looked up from germline, CDR1 is MNHEY and CDR2 is SVGAGI. The CDR3 reads CASSYSWQGGYTF. CDR3 in DNA: TGTGCCAGCAGTTACTCATGGCAGGGCGGCTACACCTTC.

This chain uses TRBV5-1 with TRBJ2-2, with D perhaps TRBD1 (6 bases). Trimming pared 6 bases from V and 5 bases from J, leaving 17 bases between. The length of the CDR3 is 15 residues. The germline CDR1 and CDR2 sequences are SGHRS and YFSETQ. Here the CDR3 reads CASTAGTFGTGELFF. In DNA, the CDR3 is TGCGCCAGCACGGCCGGGACATTCGGGACCGGGGAGCTGTTTTTT.